A selection of T cell receptor beta chains follows, all from one sample in a study of T cell clusters in autoimmune cytopenias. TCRdb re-called the multiplex PCR reads and catalogs CDR3 proteins one per entry, DNA excluded. In total, the table holds about 7,400 distinct CDR3 sequences. Sequences were obtained from peripheral blood. The receptors come from a human donor with an autoimmune cytopenia or autoimmune hepatitis (not recorded which). Both conserved end residues are part of each CDR3. A row's size may be missing; if present it is once, few, many or a size class.

v_gene	j_gene	abundance	CDR3aa
TRBV5-5	TRBJ1-4	NA	CASSLVANEKLFF
TRBV19	TRBJ2-2	medium-sized	CASSRQGSTGELFF
TRBV19	TRBJ2-3	medium-sized	CASRTGVRTDTQYF
TRBV27	TRBJ2-1	NA	CASSLSAGAVGSYNEQFF
TRBV6-2/TRBV6-3	TRBJ2-2	medium-sized	CASSGHPANTGELFF
TRBV12-3/TRBV12-4	TRBJ2-1	medium-sized	CASSLWLAGYNEQFF
TRBV27	TRBJ2-7	medium-sized	CASSSADGSYEQYF
TRBV6-1	TRBJ2-1	medium-sized	CASSGGLAGGYNEQFF
TRBV30	TRBJ1-5	NA	CAWSPGTGISNQPQHF
TRBV19	TRBJ1-5	medium-sized	CASSRQGDQPQHF
TRBV19	TRBJ2-3	NA	CASNGNTDTQYF
TRBV5-6	TRBJ2-7	NA	CASGPGQGRYEQYF
TRBV30	TRBJ2-5	medium-sized	CAWSPGRSQETQYF
TRBV30	TRBJ2-2	NA	CAGPSGVNTGELFF
TRBV19	TRBJ1-4	NA	CASSRTGSGSEKLFF
TRBV27	TRBJ2-7	NA	CASSLGTSSVQYF
TRBV5-6	TRBJ2-5	NA	CASSAGQGETQYF